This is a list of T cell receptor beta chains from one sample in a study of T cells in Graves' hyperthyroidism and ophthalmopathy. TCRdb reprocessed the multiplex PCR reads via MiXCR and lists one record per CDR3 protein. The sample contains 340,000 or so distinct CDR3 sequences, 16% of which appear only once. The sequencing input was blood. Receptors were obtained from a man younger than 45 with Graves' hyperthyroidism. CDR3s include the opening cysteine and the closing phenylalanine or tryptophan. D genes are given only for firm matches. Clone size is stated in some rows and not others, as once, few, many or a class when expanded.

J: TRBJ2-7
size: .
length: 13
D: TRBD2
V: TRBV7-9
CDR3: CASSPLAVYEQYF
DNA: TGTGCCAGCAGCCCACTAGCGGTCTACGAGCAGTACTTC

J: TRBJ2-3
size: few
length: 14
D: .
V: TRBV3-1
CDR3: CASSVAWETDTQYF
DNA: TGTGCCAGCAGCGTCGCGTGGGAGACAGATACGCAGTATTTT

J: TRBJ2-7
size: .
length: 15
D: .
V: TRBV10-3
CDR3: CAISGPRHNTYEQYF
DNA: TGTGCCATCAGTGGCCCGAGACATAATACCTACGAGCAGTACTTC

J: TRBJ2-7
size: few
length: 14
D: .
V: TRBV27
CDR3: CASSGQGPPYEQYF
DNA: TGTGCCAGCAGTGGGCAGGGGCCCCCCTACGAGCAGTACTTC

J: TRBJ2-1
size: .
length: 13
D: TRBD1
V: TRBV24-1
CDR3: CATRGQGFDEQFF
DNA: TGTGCCACCAGGGGACAGGGGTTCGATGAGCAGTTCTTC

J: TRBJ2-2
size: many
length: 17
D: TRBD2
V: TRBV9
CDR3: CASSARGTSGATGELFF
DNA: TGTGCCAGCAGCGCGAGAGGTACTAGCGGGGCGACCGGGGAGCTGTTTTTT

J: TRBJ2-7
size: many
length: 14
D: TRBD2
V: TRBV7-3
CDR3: CASSLNAGGYEQYF
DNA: TGTGCCAGCAGCTTAAATGCGGGGGGGTACGAGCAGTACTTC

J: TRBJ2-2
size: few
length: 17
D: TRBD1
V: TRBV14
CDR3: CASSHFPGTGESGELFF
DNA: TGTGCCAGCAGCCATTTCCCCGGGACAGGGGAAAGCGGGGAGCTGTTTTTT

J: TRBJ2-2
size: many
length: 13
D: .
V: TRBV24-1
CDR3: CATTGSSAGELFF
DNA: TGTGCCACCACCGGCTCGAGTGCCGGGGAGCTGTTTTTT

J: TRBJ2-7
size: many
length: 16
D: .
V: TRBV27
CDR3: CASSLSLGLASYEQYF
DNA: TGTGCCAGCAGTTTATCTCTGGGCTTAGCTTCCTACGAGCAGTACTTC

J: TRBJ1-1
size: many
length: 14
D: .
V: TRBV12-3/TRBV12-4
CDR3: CASSLAHGSTEAFF
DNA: TGTGCCAGCAGTTTAGCGCATGGAAGCACTGAAGCTTTCTTT

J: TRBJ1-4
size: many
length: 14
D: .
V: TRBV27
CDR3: CASSVRGVAEKLFF
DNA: TGTGCCAGCAGCGTACGGGGGGTCGCTGAAAAACTGTTTTTT

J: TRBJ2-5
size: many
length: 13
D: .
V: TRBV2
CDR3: CASILAVGETQYF
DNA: TGTGCCAGCATTTTAGCGGTCGGGGAGACCCAGTACTTC

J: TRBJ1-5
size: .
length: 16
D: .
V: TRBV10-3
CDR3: CAISEFGTDSNQPQHF
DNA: TGTGCCATCAGTGAGTTCGGAACAGATAGCAATCAGCCCCAGCATTTT

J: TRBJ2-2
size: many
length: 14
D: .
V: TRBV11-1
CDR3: CASSNDPNTGELFF
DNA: TGTGCCAGCAGTAACGACCCGAACACCGGGGAGCTGTTTTTT

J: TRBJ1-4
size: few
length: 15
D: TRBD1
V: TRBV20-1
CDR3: CSASPRDRANEKLFF
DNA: TGCAGTGCTAGCCCCCGGGACAGGGCTAATGAAAAACTGTTTTTT

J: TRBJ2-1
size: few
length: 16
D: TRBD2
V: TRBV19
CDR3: CASSTIAGGLHNEQFF
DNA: TGTGCCAGTAGTACCATAGCGGGAGGGCTTCACAATGAGCAGTTCTTC

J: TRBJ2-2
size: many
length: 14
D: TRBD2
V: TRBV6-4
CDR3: CASSRLADTGELFF
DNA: TGTGCCAGCAGTCGACTAGCAGACACCGGGGAGCTGTTTTTT

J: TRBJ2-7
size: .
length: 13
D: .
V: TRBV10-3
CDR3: CAISEIELDEQYF
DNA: TGTGCCATCAGTGAGATTGAGTTGGACGAGCAGTACTTC

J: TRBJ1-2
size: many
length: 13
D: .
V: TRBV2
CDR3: CASSEGIRHGYTF
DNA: TGTGCCAGCAGTGAAGGGATACGGCATGGCTACACCTTC

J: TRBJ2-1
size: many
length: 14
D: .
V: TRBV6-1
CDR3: CASKRGLSYNEQFF
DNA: TGTGCCAGCAAACGGGGACTTTCCTACAATGAGCAGTTCTTC

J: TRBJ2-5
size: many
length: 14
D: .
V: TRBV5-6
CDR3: CASSLVYIQETQYF
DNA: TGTGCCAGCAGCTTGGTGTACATACAAGAGACCCAGTACTTC

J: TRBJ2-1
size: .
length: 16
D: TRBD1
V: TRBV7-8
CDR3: CASSHTTGVNYNEQFF
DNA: TGTGCCAGCAGCCACACGACAGGGGTGAATTACAATGAGCAGTTCTTC

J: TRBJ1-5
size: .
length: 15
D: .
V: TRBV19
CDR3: CASSIGFGLNQPQHF
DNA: TGTGCCAGTAGTATAGGATTCGGGCTCAATCAGCCCCAGCATTTT

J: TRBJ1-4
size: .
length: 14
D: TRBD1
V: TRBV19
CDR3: CASSGGQGFEKLFF
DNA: TGTGCCAGTAGTGGAGGACAGGGTTTTGAAAAACTGTTTTTT

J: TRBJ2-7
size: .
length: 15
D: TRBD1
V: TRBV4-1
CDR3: CASSQDDRAVYEQYF
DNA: TGCGCCAGCAGCCAAGACGACAGGGCAGTCTACGAGCAGTACTTC

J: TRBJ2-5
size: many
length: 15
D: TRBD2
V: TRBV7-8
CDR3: CATNSGRGGQETQYF
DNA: TGTGCCACCAATAGCGGGAGAGGGGGGCAAGAGACCCAGTACTTC

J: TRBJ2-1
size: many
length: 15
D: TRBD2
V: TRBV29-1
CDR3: CSVASSGDAGNEQFF
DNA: TGCAGCGTGGCCTCTAGCGGGGACGCGGGGAATGAGCAGTTCTTC

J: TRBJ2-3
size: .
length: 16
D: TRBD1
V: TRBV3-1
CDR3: CASSQDLGQGADTQYF
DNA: TGTGCCAGCAGCCAAGATTTGGGACAGGGGGCGGATACGCAGTATTTT

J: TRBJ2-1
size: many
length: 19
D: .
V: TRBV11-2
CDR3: CASSFGPQREATSYNEQFF
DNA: TGTGCCAGCAGCTTTGGGCCCCAGAGGGAGGCGACGTCCTACAATGAGCAGTTCTTC

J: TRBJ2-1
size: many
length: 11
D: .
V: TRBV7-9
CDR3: CASTPYNEQFF
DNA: TGTGCCAGCACCCCCTACAATGAGCAGTTCTTC

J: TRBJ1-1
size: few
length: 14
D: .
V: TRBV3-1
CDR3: CASSPLGKNTEAFF
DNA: TGTGCCAGCAGCCCTTTGGGAAAGAACACTGAAGCTTTCTTT

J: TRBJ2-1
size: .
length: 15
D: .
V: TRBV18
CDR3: CASSPPSLAGNEQFF
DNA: TGTGCCAGCTCACCACCCTCACTAGCTGGCAATGAGCAGTTCTTC

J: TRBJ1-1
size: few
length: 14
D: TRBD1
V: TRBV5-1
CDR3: CAGSLGQPNTEAFF
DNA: TGCGCCGGCAGCTTGGGACAGCCCAACACTGAAGCTTTCTTT

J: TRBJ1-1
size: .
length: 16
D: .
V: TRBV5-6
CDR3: CASRRRPGRSRTEAFF
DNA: TGTGCCAGCAGGCGAAGGCCGGGAAGAAGTCGGACTGAAGCTTTCTTT

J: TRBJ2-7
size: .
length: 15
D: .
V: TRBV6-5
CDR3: CASSYSFGRSYEQYF
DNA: TGTGCCAGCAGTTACTCTTTTGGTCGGAGCTACGAGCAGTACTTC

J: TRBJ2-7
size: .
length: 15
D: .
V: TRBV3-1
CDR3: CASSQPLEGSYEQYF
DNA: TGTGCCAGCAGCCAACCATTGGAGGGATCCTACGAGCAGTACTTC

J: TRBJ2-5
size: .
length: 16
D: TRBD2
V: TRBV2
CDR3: CASSPRASGRGGTQYF
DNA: TGTGCCAGCAGCCCTCGGGCTAGCGGGAGAGGGGGGACCCAGTACTTC

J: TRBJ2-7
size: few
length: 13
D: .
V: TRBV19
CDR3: CASSITSRDEQYF
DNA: TGTGCCAGTAGTATAACCTCCCGAGACGAGCAGTACTTC

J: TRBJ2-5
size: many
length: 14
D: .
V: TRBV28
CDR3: CASSSPQGRETQYF
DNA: TGTGCCAGCAGTTCCCCCCAAGGCAGGGAGACCCAGTACTTC